This entry features one TCR beta chain sequence. The antigen remains unidentified. The sample belongs to a study of cytomegalovirus exposure and HLA in healthy donors. Overall study results and limits: According to reports, the classifier identified cytomegalovirus status with high specificity and sensitivity.

The CDR3 runs 15 residues. V shed 6 bases and J shed 1 base, with 15 bases lying between them. Germline V gene sequence: CDR1 SEHNR, CDR2 FQNEAQ (reference sequence). The PCR had 60 Vbeta and 13 Jbeta primers. This table comes from immunoSEQ multiplex PCR, and its TCRdb copy is limited to in-frame clones, with some not included. The sample gives about 100,000 clones, around 85% of which show up once; 2% to 2.5% is in the top ten. This clonotype was sampled from a man aged 25-45 years in good health and CMV-seronegative. The sequencing input was PBMCs. The chain recombines TRBV7-9 with TRBJ1-2; no reliable D call. This chain's CDR3 is CASRERQNLNYGYTF. CDR3 bases: TGTGCCAGCAGGGAGCGGCAGAACCTTAACTATGGCTACACCTTC.